This TCR beta chain emerged from a study of blood T cell repertoires in COVID-19 (TCRdb year 2020). Describing the broader study: Samples from collaborators originated in the United States, Italy and Spain and spanned both the acute and convalescent phases of COVID-19. The prospective study material was composed of cDNA or gDNA derived from T cells, B-cell-depleted T cells, or PBMCs. Subjects who had been exposed to COVID-19, were actively infected with it, or had recovered from it provided the deeply sampled blood TCRbeta repertoires that made up the dataset. The repertoires were released in a freely available public database meant as a resource for research on the immune response to SARS-CoV-2. Samples were obtained from the ongoing ImmuneRACE study (first 160 participants) and from 950 to 1,500 subjects provided by 6 global collaborators. A de-identified subject ID, COVID-19 status, age in years and sex were almost always included in the sample metadata. Where HLA class I and class II types were available, the types were taken from metadata supplied by the sample provider, not from assay-based typing. The paper's findings and limits, for the study overall: Clinical and demographic metadata were provided uncurated, with the amount varying by source and participant.

A second Seattle source provided samples from volunteer blood donors who had recovered from COVID-19. The collaborating institutions used their own protocols to collect whole blood in K2EDTA tubes. For TCRbeta analysis, collaborators shipped samples as frozen whole blood, isolated PBMCs, or DNA extracted from either of those sample types. The immunoSEQ Assay, a bias-controlled multiplex PCR, was used to amplify TCRbeta CDR3 regions from genomic DNA. Regarding the original processing steps: The number of nucleated cells in each sample was estimated by amplification of reference gene primers within the assay. To quantify the absolute abundance of each unique TCRbeta CDR3 rearrangement, sequence reads were collapsed and filtered. For each sample, productive Simpson clonality was calculated by taking the square root of Simpson's diversity index across productive rearrangements. The clones in this table, taken by TCRdb from immuneACCESS, are in-frame only. Not every clone is retained; where verified, under half of the shortfall comes from an unresolved V gene, and the cause of the rest is unknown. The D gene and trimming were derived from the DNA, and the V and J assignments and clone size from that table. Counted in this sample were around 230,000 clones; 86% of them appeared once. The top ten clones comprise over 2% of the sample.

Details on this clone: Its antigen remains unidentified. No per-base quality is available; no much larger clone lies one base away.

The sample taken for sequencing was peripheral blood. The source is a man aged 25-45 years who had recovered from COVID-19.

The DNA is TGTGCCAGCAGTGCCCTCCCAACTCAGTACTTC. Its protein product is CASSALPTQYF. Recombination linked TRBV2 to TRBJ2-7, with the D segment identity uncertain. CDR1 and CDR2 are drawn from the germline V gene: SNHLY, FYNNEI. CDR3 length: 11 amino acids, cysteine to phenylalanine. Just CDR3 DNA is preserved here, 33 bases in frame from base 1. V was cut back by 4 bases and J by 10 bases, leaving a gap of 11 bases between them.